This T cell receptor beta chain was identified during a study of T cells in Graves' hyperthyroidism and ophthalmopathy. Hyperthyroidism had been newly diagnosed in patients aged 18 to 65, and its duration was under 2 months. Uncontrolled infections, other autoimmune diseases, pregnancy or lactation led to exclusion of patients. The table lists this clonotype with many counts. What it binds is unknown. Study-wide results and caveats: In simple terms, a model built on 13 V-J features told ophthalmopathy apart from stable hyperthyroidism.

With V trimmed by 6 bases and J by 7 bases, 9 bases remained unmatched. There are 16 residues in the CDR3. Germline assignment: CDR1 SNHLY and CDR2 FYNNEI. RNA transcripts gave rise to amplified TCR beta CDR3 regions. First-round RT-PCR of the TCR CDR3 relied on the HTBI primer set. MiXCR, applied by TCRdb to the multiplex PCR reads, yields one record per CDR3 protein. The sample has 500,000 to 750,000 distinct CDR3 sequences, 15% to 18% seen once. V and J are TRBV2 and TRBJ2-2; TRBD2 agrees at 12 bases. The TCR originated in a woman aged 25 to 39 with Graves' hyperthyroidism. Specimen: blood. CDR3 DNA sequence: TGTGCCAGCAGCATCCTAGCGGGAGGGCCCGGCGGGGAGCTGTTTTTT. Its translation: CASSILAGGPGGELFF.